The clone carrying this T cell receptor beta chain has ten or more counts. Antigen: not known. This sample stems from a study of T cell repertoires in cytomegalovirus infection. As for the study in general: Both a matching HLA type and CMV infection were indicated by public TCR beta signatures.

Overall study results and limits: Totalled public TCR beta family frequency picked out people who carried CMV plus the relevant HLA. Ex vivo, HLA-C-restricted CMV-specific TCR beta clonotypes prevailed over the rest of the response.

Germline lookup yields CDR1 SGHTA and CDR2 FQGNSA. J lost 2 bases, V lost 3 bases, and 1 base had no gene match. The CDR3 covers 14 residues. TCRdb processed the reads anew with MiXCR; each CDR3 protein has one entry. The table shows roughly 310,000 distinct CDR3 sequences, with 25% to 30% occurring only once. The chain combines TRBV7-2 with TRBJ2-3, with 8 bases identical to TRBD2. The sequence came from a human donor in good health (CMV status not recorded). Some clones in this sample may be carry-over from other donors' samples. The source was cultured PBMCs, collected from culture after CMV antigen stimulation. CDR3 sequence (DNA): TGTGCCAGCAGCTTTAGCGGGGTCACAGATACGCAGTATTTT. Translating gives CASSFSGVTDTQYF. The variable domain in full, completed from reference TRBV7-2 and TRBJ2-3, reads GAGVSQSPSNKVTEKGKDVELRCDPISGHTALYWYRQSLGQGLEFLIYFQGNSAPDKSGLPSDRFSAERTGGSVSTLTIQRTQQEDSAVYLCASSFSGVTDTQYFGPGTRLTVL.